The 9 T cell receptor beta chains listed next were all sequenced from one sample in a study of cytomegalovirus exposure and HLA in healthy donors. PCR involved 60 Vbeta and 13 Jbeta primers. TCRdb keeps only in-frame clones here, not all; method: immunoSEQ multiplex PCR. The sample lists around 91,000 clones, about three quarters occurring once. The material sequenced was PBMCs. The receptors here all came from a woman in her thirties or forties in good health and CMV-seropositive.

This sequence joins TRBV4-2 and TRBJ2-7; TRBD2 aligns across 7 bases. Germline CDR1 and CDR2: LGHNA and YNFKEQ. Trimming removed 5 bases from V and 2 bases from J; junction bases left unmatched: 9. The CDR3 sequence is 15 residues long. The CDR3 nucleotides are TGTGCCAGCAGCTCCACTAGCGCAGTTACCTACGAGCAGTACTTC. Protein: CASSSTSAVTYEQYF.

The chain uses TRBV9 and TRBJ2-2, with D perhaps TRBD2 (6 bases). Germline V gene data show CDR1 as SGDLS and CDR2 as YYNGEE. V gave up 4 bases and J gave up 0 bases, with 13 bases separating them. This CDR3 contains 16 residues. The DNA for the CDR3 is TGTGCCAGCAGCCTTGGGGGACTTTCGAACACCGGGGAGCTGTTTTTT. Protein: CASSLGGLSNTGELFF.

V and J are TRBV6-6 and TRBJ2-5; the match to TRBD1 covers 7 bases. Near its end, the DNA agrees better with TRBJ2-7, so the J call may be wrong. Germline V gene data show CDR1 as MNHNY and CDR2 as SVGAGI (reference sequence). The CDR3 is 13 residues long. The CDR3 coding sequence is TGTGCCAGCGGCCACAGGGGTTCCTACGAGCAGTACTTC. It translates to CASGHRGSYEQYF.

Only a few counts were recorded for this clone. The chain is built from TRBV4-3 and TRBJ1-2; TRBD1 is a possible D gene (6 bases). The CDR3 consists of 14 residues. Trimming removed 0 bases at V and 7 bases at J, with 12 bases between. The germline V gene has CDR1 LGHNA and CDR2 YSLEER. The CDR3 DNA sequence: TGCGCCAGCAGCCAAGATCGGGGGGCGATTGGCTACACCTTC. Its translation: CASSQDRGAIGYTF.

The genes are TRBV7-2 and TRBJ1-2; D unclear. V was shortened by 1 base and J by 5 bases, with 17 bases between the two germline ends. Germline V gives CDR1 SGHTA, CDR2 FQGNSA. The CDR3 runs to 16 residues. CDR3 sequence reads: CASSLVNIDFRYGYTF. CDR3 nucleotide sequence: TGTGCCAGCAGCTTAGTTAATATCGACTTCCGATATGGCTACACCTTC.

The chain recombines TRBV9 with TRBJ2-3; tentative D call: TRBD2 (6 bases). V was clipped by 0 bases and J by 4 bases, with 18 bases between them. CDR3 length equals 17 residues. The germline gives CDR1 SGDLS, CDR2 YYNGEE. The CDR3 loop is CASSVEVAGTSPDTQYF. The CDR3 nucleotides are TGTGCCAGCAGCGTAGAGGTTGCGGGAACTTCCCCAGATACGCAGTATTTT. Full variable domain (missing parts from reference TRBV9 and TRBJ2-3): DSGVTQTPKHLITATGQRVTLRCSPRSGDLSVYWYQQSLDQGLQFLIQYYNGEERAKGNILERFSAQQFPDLHSELNLSSLELGDSALYFCASSVEVAGTSPDTQYFGPGTRLTVL.

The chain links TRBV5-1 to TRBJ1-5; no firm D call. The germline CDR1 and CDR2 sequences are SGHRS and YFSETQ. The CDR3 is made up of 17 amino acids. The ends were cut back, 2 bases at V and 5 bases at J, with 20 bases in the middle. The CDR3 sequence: CASSLGVREGADQPQHF. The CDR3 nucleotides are TGCGCCAGCAGCTTAGGCGTGCGTGAGGGAGCTGATCAGCCCCAGCATTTT.

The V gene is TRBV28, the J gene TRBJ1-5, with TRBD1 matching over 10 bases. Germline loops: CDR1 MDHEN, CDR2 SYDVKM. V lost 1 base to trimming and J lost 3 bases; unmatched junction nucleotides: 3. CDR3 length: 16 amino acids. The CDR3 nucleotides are TGTGCCAGCAGTTTATTCGACAGGGGGCCCAATCAGCCCCAGCATTTT. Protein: CASSLFDRGPNQPQHF.

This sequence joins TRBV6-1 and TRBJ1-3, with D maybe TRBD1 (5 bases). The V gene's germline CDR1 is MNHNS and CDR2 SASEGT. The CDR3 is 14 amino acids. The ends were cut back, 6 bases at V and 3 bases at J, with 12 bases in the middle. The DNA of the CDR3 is TGTGCCAGCAGCAAATCGGGGGGTGGAAACACCATATATTTT. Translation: CASSKSGGGNTIYF.